The 28 T cell receptor beta chains in this list originate from one sample, sequenced in a study of regulatory T cells in long-lasting Graves disease. Time point reported: persistent/refractory GD, antithyroid drugs over 5 years with positive TRAb. RNA isolated from PBMCs was used to make the TCR library. Building of the TCR beta libraries involved iRepertoire HTBI primers and Arm-PCR of CDR3 regions. TCRdb passed the multiplex PCR reads through MiXCR, listing each CDR3 protein once. The table has approximately 440,000 distinct CDR3 sequences, 20% to 30% seen once. Source: peripheral blood mononuclear cells (PBMCs), taken when the disease was refractory, from a patient treated with antithyroid drugs. These receptors all come from a female donor with Graves disease.

Note on this clonotype: This may come from a read error, since a much larger clone is one base off. The chain is built from TRBV2 and TRBJ2-4, with D unclear. The CDR3 spans 12 residues. The germline V gene has CDR1 SNHLY and CDR2 FYNNEI. The CDR3 loop is CDSSPRVRNQYF. CDR3 DNA sequence: TGTGACAGCAGTCCCCGGGTGCGGAACCAGTACTTC. The whole variable domain, filled in from reference TRBV2 and TRBJ2-4, reads EPEVTQTPSHQVTQMGQEVILRCVPISNHLYFYWYRQILGQKVEFLVSFYNNEISEKSEIFDDQFSVERPDGSNFTLKIRSTKLEDSAMYFCDSSPRVRNQYFGAGTRLSVL.

This clonotype was observed many times. The genes are TRBV28 and TRBJ1-1; no reliable D call. Germline lookup yields CDR1 MDHEN and CDR2 SYDVKM. Trimming stripped 3 bases from V and 5 bases from J, with 19 bases between. The CDR3 covers 16 residues. The CDR3: CASSLAGGGVFTEAFF. As DNA, the CDR3 is TGTGCCAGCAGTTTGGCAGGAGGCGGGGTCTTTACTGAAGCTTTCTTT.

Turning to this clonotype: A read error may be the cause here, since a much bigger clone is one base away. The J gene is TRBJ1-1, the V gene TRBV6-2 or TRBV6-3, with TRBD1 matching over 8 bases. CDR1 is MNHEY and CDR2 is SVGEGT in the germline V gene. With 6 bases clipped from V and 5 bases from J, the junction kept 11 bases outside the gene matches. The CDR3 contains 15 residues. CDR3 in DNA: TGTGCCAGCAGACCCGCGACAGGGGCCGCGACTGAAGCTTTCTTT. It translates to CASRPATGAATEAFF.

This sequence joins TRBV7-9 and TRBJ2-3; 13 bases line up with TRBD2. The V and J ends lost 2 bases and 0 bases, in that order; junction bases with no gene match: 5. Germline-derived CDR1 and CDR2 are SEHNR and FQNEAQ (reference sequence). This CDR3 spans 18 amino acids. The CDR3 coding sequence is TGTGCCAGCAGCTTAAGGACTAGCGGGAGCACGAGCACAGATACGCAGTATTTT. It encodes CASSLRTSGSTSTDTQYF.

The chain uses TRBV29-1 and TRBJ1-1; D gene uncertain. V was pared by 7 bases and J by 5 bases, with 11 bases between. Per germline, CDR1 SQVTM and CDR2 ANQGSEA. The CDR3 sequence is 11 residues long. The CDR3 reads CSAFRTTEAFF. CDR3 in DNA: TGCAGCGCCTTCAGGACGACTGAAGCTTTCTTT.

This clonotype was recorded many times. The rearrangement links TRBV24-1 to TRBJ2-1, with 7 bases that match TRBD2. V trimming: 3 bases; J trimming: 0 bases; junction bases outside the gene matches: 4. From germline, CDR1 is KGHDR and CDR2 SFDVKD. CDR3 length equals 16 residues. In DNA, the CDR3 is TGTGCCACCAGTGATGCTAGCGGTAGCTCCTACAATGAGCAGTTCTTC. Encoded protein: CATSDASGSSYNEQFF.

The gene calls are TRBV3-1 and TRBJ2-7; TRBD2 agrees at 13 bases. This CDR3 comprises 16 residues. V lost 1 base and J lost 12; bases outside the gene matches: 12. Germline assignment: CDR1 LGHDT and CDR2 YNNKEL (reference sequence). The CDR3: CASSQGSGLAGLMSYF. CDR3 bases: TGTGCCAGCAGCCAAGGATCGGGACTAGCGGGGTTAATGTCGTACTTC.

The chain carries TRBV7-9 and TRBJ1-5; D is perhaps TRBD1 (5 bases). Trimming removed 3 bases at V and 9 bases at J, with 15 bases between. The CDR3 covers 14 residues. Germline V gene sequence: CDR1 SEHNR, CDR2 FQNEAQ (reference sequence). The CDR3 coding sequence is TGTGCCAGCAGCTTTGACAGTCCTTCGTGGCCCCAGCATTTT. This encodes CASSFDSPSWPQHF. Supplemented by reference TRBV7-9 and TRBJ1-5, the full variable domain reads DTGVSQNPRHKITKRGQNVTFRCDPISEHNRLYWYRQTLGQGPEFLTYFQNEAQLEKSRLLSDRFSAERPKGSFSTLEIQRTEQGDSAMYLCASSFDSPSWPQHFGDGTRLSIL.

In this sample, this clonotype turned up many times. The CDR3 reads CATQGAGFNEKLFF. The CDR3, as DNA: TGTGCCACCCAAGGGGCAGGCTTTAATGAAAAACTGTTTTTT. The chain employs TRBV28 and TRBJ1-4; tentatively, D is TRBD1 (5 bases). This CDR3 has 14 residues. The V end was cut by 10 bases, the J end by 4 bases, with 16 bases between. From germline, CDR1 is MDHEN and CDR2 SYDVKM.

A note on this clonotype: A far larger clone lies a single base away; this is likely a read error. The rearrangement links TRBV6-1 to TRBJ2-4; 8 bases agree with TRBD1. The end of the DNA aligns better with TRBJ2-7, so the J call may be wrong. This CDR3 has 13 residues. Germline V gives CDR1 MNHNS, CDR2 SASEGT. Here the CDR3 DNA reads TGTGCCACTAAGGCACAGGGGGTTGACGAGCAGTACTTC. Protein sequence: CATKAQGVDEQYF.

Details on this clonotype: A read error is possible here, since a much larger clone lies one base away. J is TRBJ2-7 and V is TRBV6-9; 13 bases align to TRBD2. The CDR3 has 15 residues. Germline CDR1 and CDR2: MNHGY and SVAAGI. Here the CDR3 reads CVSSSGTSGNYEQYF. The CDR3 region has the DNA TGTGTCAGCAGTTCCGGGACTAGCGGGAACTACGAGCAGTACTTC.

This clonotype was observed a few times. CDR3 nucleotides: TGCAGTGCGGAACCGGGACTAGCGGGAGAGACCCAGTACTTC. The encoded protein is CSAEPGLAGETQYF. The gene calls are TRBV20-1 and TRBJ2-5, with TRBD2 matching over 12 bases. The CDR3 covers 14 residues. V shed 6 bases and J 4 bases; nucleotides not matched to a gene: 6. Per germline, CDR1 DFQATT and CDR2 SNEGSKA (reference sequence).

A few counts support this clonotype. V usage is TRBV4-2 and J usage is TRBJ2-7; 7 bases match TRBD2. V shed 1 base and J 6 bases; nucleotides not matched to a gene: 6. This CDR3 spans 14 amino acids. CDR1 LGHNA and CDR2 YNFKEQ come from the germline V gene. The chain's CDR3 is CASSQGRESGEQYF. DNA for the CDR3: TGTGCCAGCAGCCAAGGGCGGGAGTCGGGCGAGCAGTACTTC.

The chain combines TRBV20-1 with TRBJ2-2; possibly TRBD2 for D (6 bases). The V end lost 6 bases, the J end lost 1 base, and 12 bases lay between the germline ends. The germline V gene has CDR1 DFQATT and CDR2 SNEGSKA (reference sequence). The CDR3 has 14 amino acids. CDR3 nucleotide sequence: TGCAGTGCAGAAAGGGGAGGGAACACCGGGGAGCTGTTTTTT. Its translation: CSAERGGNTGELFF.

This clonotype has more than one count but fewer than ten. The chain has TRBV5-1 and TRBJ1-2; 9 bases align to TRBD1. Germline trimming cut 4 bases from V and 3 bases from J; bases unmatched to any gene: 7. This CDR3 has 15 amino acids. Germline CDR1 SGHRS, CDR2 YFSETQ. CDR3 nucleotide sequence: TGCGCCAGCAGCGGAGGGACAGGGTGGGACTATGGCTACACCTTC. Protein product: CASSGGTGWDYGYTF.

Concerning this clonotype: A single base separates this from a much larger clone, so it may be a read error. J is TRBJ2-5 and V is TRBV28, with D perhaps given as TRBD1 or TRBD2 (6 bases each). The CDR3 runs 15 residues. V lost 3 bases and J 5 bases, leaving 16 bases between the germline ends. Germline V gives CDR1 MDHEN, CDR2 SYDVKM. The chain's CDR3 is CASSFPGADWETQYF. The CDR3 DNA follows: TGTGCCAGCAGTTTTCCGGGGGCTGATTGGGAGACCCAGTACTTC.

The chain combines TRBV4-2 with TRBJ2-4; a weak D match, TRBD2 (5 bases). CDR1 and CDR2 from the germline V gene are LGHNA and YNFKEQ. Deletions cut 4 bases from V and 5 bases from J, with 12 bases between. The CDR3 totals 14 residues. This chain's CDR3 is CASSLSGRENIQYF. The CDR3 DNA reads TGTGCCAGCAGCCTAAGCGGCAGAGAAAACATTCAGTACTTC.

The rearrangement links TRBV7-8 to TRBJ2-7; D gene uncertain. From germline, CDR1 is SGHVS and CDR2 FQNEAQ. The CDR3 spans 14 residues. Trimming took 3 bases from V and 1 from J, leaving 10 bases between them. The CDR3 sequence is CASSFGVPSYEQYF. Written as DNA, the CDR3 is TGTGCCAGCAGCTTTGGTGTCCCATCCTACGAGCAGTACTTC.

This clonotype has ten or more counts. The chain combines TRBV2 with TRBJ2-7; D possibly corresponds to TRBD1 (6 bases). The CDR3 has 16 residues. In germline, CDR1 is SNHLY, CDR2 FYNNEI. V was shortened by 3 bases and J by 2 bases, with 17 bases between the two germline ends. The CDR3 loop is CASSDPGQPIPYEQYF. The CDR3 DNA reads as TGTGCCAGCAGTGACCCCGGACAGCCGATCCCCTACGAGCAGTACTTC.

This clonotype was found a few times. This rearrangement joins TRBV19 to TRBJ1-2; D is possibly TRBD1 (5 bases). This CDR3 comprises 13 residues. The V end lost 3 bases, the J end lost 4 bases, and 9 bases lay between the germline ends. Germline V CDR1 and CDR2: LNHDA, SQIVND (reference sequence). CDR3 protein: CASSMGGIYGYTF. The CDR3 nucleotides read TGTGCCAGTAGTATGGGGGGTATCTATGGCTACACCTTC.

The chain joins TRBV30 to TRBJ1-1, with TRBD1 matching 7 bases. V shed 4 bases, J shed 1 base, and the junction held 15 bases outside the gene matches. The germline CDR1 and CDR2 sequences are GTSNPN and SVGIG (reference sequence). The CDR3 has 17 residues. CDR3 sequence (DNA): TGTGCCTGGACGTCGATGGGGCATTCAGGGGGGAACACTGAAGCTTTCTTT. Protein sequence: CAWTSMGHSGGNTEAFF.

In the case of this clonotype: A much more abundant neighbour one base away suggests this may be a read error. The chain couples TRBV28 to TRBJ1-5, with TRBD1 as a possible D gene (5 bases). CDR3 length equals 14 residues. Germline CDR1 and CDR2: MDHEN and SYDVKM. The DNA for the CDR3 is TGTGCCAACAGTTTGTACAGGCCTAATCAGCCCCAGCATTTT. This codes for CANSLYRPNQPQHF. Variable domain in full (rest from reference TRBV28 and TRBJ1-5): DVKVTQSSRYLVKRTGEKVFLECVQDMDHENMFWYRQDPGLGLRLIYFSYDVKMKEKGDIPEGYSVSREKKERFSLILESASTNQTSMYLCANSLYRPNQPQHFGDGTRLSIL.

The gene calls are TRBV18 and TRBJ1-2; the D gene is possibly TRBD1 (5 bases). CDR3 length: 14 residues. The V end lost 3 bases, the J end lost 3 bases, and 11 bases lay between the germline ends. CDR1 KGHSH and CDR2 LQKENI come from the germline V gene. CDR3 DNA sequence: TGTGCCAGCTCACCCCAACAGGACTACTATGGCTACACCTTC. Translation: CASSPQQDYYGYTF.

This clonotype was seen a handful of times. The rearrangement joins TRBV5-1 to TRBJ1-1; 10 bases agree with TRBD1. The CDR3 sequence is 13 residues long. The germline V gene encodes CDR1 SGHRS and CDR2 YFSETQ. V dropped 4 bases and J dropped 10; count of bases not matched to a gene: 7. This CDR3 is CASSAGQGSVAFF. The CDR3, as DNA: TGCGCCAGCAGCGCGGGACAGGGGTCAGTAGCTTTCTTT.

This clonotype was picked up a small number of times. This sequence joins TRBV27 and TRBJ2-7, with D tentatively TRBD1 (5 bases). Per germline, CDR1 MNHEY and CDR2 SMNVEV (reference sequence). This CDR3 contains 14 residues. With 6 bases removed from V and 6 bases from J, the gap between germline ends came to 18 bases. CDR3 sequence reads: CASSSKRARGEQYF. Written as DNA, the CDR3 is TGTGCCAGCAGCAGCAAAAGAGCTAGGGGCGAGCAGTACTTC.

At least ten counts were recorded for this clonotype. The chain links TRBV11-2 to TRBJ2-7, with 7 bases that match TRBD2. The CDR3 runs to 15 residues. The ends lost 4 bases at V and 7 bases at J; junction bases unmatched: 13. Germline V gene data show CDR1 as SGHAT and CDR2 as FQNNGV. CDR3 loop: CASSSVAGGVVEQYF. CDR3 nucleotides: TGTGCCAGCAGCTCGGTAGCGGGTGGTGTTGTTGAGCAGTACTTC.

This clonotype appeared a few times. The chain has TRBV28 and TRBJ2-2, with TRBD2 matching over 14 bases. This CDR3 spans 17 amino acids. Germline loops: CDR1 MDHEN, CDR2 SYDVKM. V lost 7 bases and J lost 0; bases outside the gene matches: 4. The CDR3 spells CASTRLAGGPNTGELFF. The CDR3, as DNA: TGTGCCAGCACAAGACTAGCGGGAGGGCCGAACACCGGGGAGCTGTTTTTT.

To note about this clonotype: A much larger clone differs from this one at a single base, so this may be a read error. The genes are TRBV28 and TRBJ1-1; 8 bases align to TRBD1. The CDR3 runs to 15 residues. Unmatched junction bases numbered 11, after V lost 5 bases and J lost 6 bases. Germline assignment: CDR1 MDHEN and CDR2 SYDVKM. The CDR3 nucleotides read TGTGCCAGCAGTCCCCCCAGGGGGCGATACGCTGAAGCTTTCTTT. This translates into CASSPPRGRYAEAFF. Full variable domain (missing parts from reference TRBV28 and TRBJ1-1): DVKVTQSSRYLVKRTGEKVFLECVQDMDHENMFWYRQDPGLGLRLIYFSYDVKMKEKGDIPEGYSVSREKKERFSLILESASTNQTSMYLCASSPPRGRYAEAFFGQGTRLTVV.